What follows describes a single T cell receptor beta chain. Repertoires were generated with immunoSEQ multiplex PCR, while TCRdb's copy carries only in-frame clones and drops some. The sample holds about 390,000 clones; approximately 90% are singletons and the top ten take about 10%. Two consecutive negative NP/OP PCR tests, clearance, or resolved symptoms defined Cohort 3 recovery. This sample was included in a study of blood T cell repertoires in COVID-19. With 7 bases removed from V and 8 bases from J, the gap between germline ends came to 11 bases. CDR1 is MDHEN and CDR2 is SYDVKM in the germline V gene. The CDR3 is 11 residues long.

The receptor was isolated from a woman aged 45-59 years who had recovered from COVID-19. V gene TRBV28 combines with J gene TRBJ1-1, with D possibly being TRBD1 (6 bases). What was sequenced was PBMCs or T cells enriched from blood (not recorded which). The CDR3 bases are TGTGCCAGCAAAACCGGGACAGAAGCTTTCTTT. It encodes CASKTGTEAFF.